A single sample gave rise to the 14 T cell receptor beta chains below, sequenced in a study of shared clonotypes between healthy human individuals. Here immunoSEQ multiplex PCR was the method, and the copy in TCRdb shows in-frame clones only, minus some. Of about 1 million clones listed, roughly 80% are singletons. What was sequenced was memory CD4+ T cells sorted from blood. Documented subset: CD45RA-negative fraction. These receptors were taken from a man younger than 35 in good health.

The chain combines TRBV10-3 with TRBJ2-7; TRBD2 aligns across 8 bases. Unmatched junction bases numbered 5, after V lost 10 bases and J lost 0 bases. CDR3 length: 13 amino acids. The germline V gene encodes CDR1 ENHRY and CDR2 SYGVKD. The CDR3: CANAGGNSYEQYF. CDR3 bases: TGTGCCAACGCGGGGGGCAACTCCTACGAGCAGTACTTC.

The chain uses TRBV2 and TRBJ2-3; 7 bases are shared with TRBD1. J was trimmed by 2 bases and V by 4 bases; bases with no gene match: 6. Germline lookup yields CDR1 SNHLY and CDR2 FYNNEI. This CDR3 is built from 15 residues. The CDR3 loop reads CASSGGQTDTDTQYF. The CDR3 DNA reads TGTGCCAGCAGTGGGGGACAGACAGACACAGATACGCAGTATTTT.

The rearrangement joins TRBV18 to TRBJ1-1; D is ambiguous. Trimming shortened V by 1 base and J by 4 bases, and 13 bases separated the two germline ends. The CDR3 consists of 15 residues. Germline values: CDR1 KGHSH, CDR2 LQKENI. The DNA for the CDR3 is TGTGCCAGCTCACCACGGGAGGGCGCGGGCACTGAAGCTTTCTTT. It yields the protein CASSPREGAGTEAFF.

V usage is TRBV6-6 and J usage is TRBJ2-5, with 8 bases aligning to TRBD1. J lost 1 base, V lost 6 bases, and 4 bases had no gene match. CDR1 is MNHNY, CDR2 SVGAGI, per germline (reference sequence). The CDR3 consists of 14 residues. For the CDR3, the DNA is TGTGCCAGCAGAATTCAGGGGGCCCAAGAGACCCAGTACTTC. Protein product: CASRIQGAQETQYF.

The sample holds a few counts of this clone. V usage is TRBV7-2 and J usage is TRBJ2-7; 10 bases agree with TRBD2. The CDR3 sequence is 17 residues long. V trimming: 4 bases; J trimming: 6 bases; junction bases outside the gene matches: 15. Germline V lookup: CDR1 SGHTA, CDR2 FQGNSA. DNA of the CDR3: TGTGCCAGCAGCTCCCACCAAAGAGCGGGAGGGAGCGGCGAGCAGTACTTC. It translates to CASSSHQRAGGSGEQYF.

V usage is TRBV6-1 and J usage is TRBJ2-7; the match to TRBD1 covers 9 bases. The CDR3 consists of 15 residues. Germline lookup yields CDR1 MNHNS and CDR2 SASEGT. The trim removed 2 bases at V and 3 bases at J, leaving 5 bases unmatched. The CDR3: CASSESGQGYYEQYF. DNA of the CDR3: TGTGCCAGCAGTGAATCGGGACAGGGCTACTACGAGCAGTACTTC.

The chain links TRBV27 to TRBJ1-3; 9 bases map to TRBD1. The CDR3 totals 16 residues. Trimming cost V 6 bases and J 0 bases; bases outside gene matches: 6. Germline CDR1 MNHEY, CDR2 SMNVEV (reference sequence). This CDR3 is CASSPGQGRSGNTIYF. The CDR3 coding sequence is TGTGCCAGCAGCCCCGGACAGGGGCGCTCTGGAAACACCATATATTTT.

The gene calls are TRBV5-1 and TRBJ1-4, with D possibly being TRBD1 (6 bases). CDR1 SGHRS and CDR2 YFSETQ come from the germline V gene. CDR3 size: 14 residues. V was clipped by 3 bases and J by 6 bases, with 12 bases between them. As DNA, the CDR3 is TGCGCCAGCAGCTCGGCGGGGGGCCATGAAAAACTGTTTTTT. Translated: CASSSAGGHEKLFF.

This clone was counted ten times or more. The gene calls are TRBV5-4 and TRBJ1-6; no clear D gene. This CDR3 contains 14 residues. Germline-derived CDR1 and CDR2 are SGHNT and YYREEE (reference sequence). The V gene lost 3 bases and the J gene lost 9 bases, with 13 bases spanning the gap. CDR3 in DNA: TGTGCCAGCAGCTCCCAGGAGAAGGGTTCACCCCTCCACTTT. This encodes CASSSQEKGSPLHF.

J is TRBJ2-2 and V is TRBV7-9; D may be TRBD1 (7 bases). Deletions cut 11 bases from V and 3 bases from J, with 19 bases between. CDR3 length equals 15 residues. The V gene's germline CDR1 is SEHNR and CDR2 FQNEAQ (reference sequence). CDR3 bases: TGTGCCCCCGATGCCGGGGGACAGTACACCGGGGAGCTGTTTTTT. This gives the protein CAPDAGGQYTGELFF.

The CDR3 spells CASSPSPQGTGPLHF. The CDR3 DNA reads as TGTGCCAGCAGCCCTTCACCACAGGGAACGGGACCCCTCCACTTT. This chain joins TRBV14 and TRBJ1-6; D is possibly TRBD1 (6 bases). This CDR3 is built from 15 residues. V was trimmed by 4 bases and J by 12 bases, leaving 19 bases between them. Germline CDR1 is SGHDN and CDR2 is FVKESK.

The chain links TRBV28 to TRBJ2-2, with D hard to call. Germline assignment: CDR1 MDHEN and CDR2 SYDVKM. The V end lost 6 bases, the J end lost 4 bases, and 12 bases lay between the germline ends. The CDR3 has 14 amino acids. CDR3 residues: CASRLLGGTGELFF. The CDR3 region has the DNA TGTGCCAGCAGACTATTAGGCGGCACCGGGGAGCTGTTTTTT.

This rearrangement joins TRBV6-1 to TRBJ2-5; 9 bases are shared with TRBD1. V gave up 2 bases and J gave up 4 bases; unmatched junction bases: 5. The CDR3 has 15 residues. Per germline, CDR1 MNHNS and CDR2 SASEGT. For the CDR3, the DNA is TGTGCCAGCAGTGAATATCCGACAGGGGGAGAGACCCAGTACTTC. Protein: CASSEYPTGGETQYF.

The chain combines TRBV30 with TRBJ1-2; TRBD1 matches 10 bases. This CDR3 has 14 amino acids. V shed 2 bases, J shed 7 bases, and the junction held 7 bases outside the gene matches. The germline gives CDR1 GTSNPN, CDR2 SVGIG (reference sequence). In nucleotides, the CDR3 is TGTGCCTGGAGTTTATCGACAGGGGGCCGTGGCTACACCTTC. It codes for CAWSLSTGGRGYTF.